These T cell receptor beta chains were read from a single sample in a study of blood T cell repertoires in COVID-19. The repertoire was sequenced with immunoSEQ multiplex PCR; TCRdb's copy has only in-frame clones and lacks some. This sample has 100,000 to 150,000 clones; approximately 80% occur once, and the top ten carry 20% to 25%. The specimen was peripheral blood. The receptor source for this set is a human donor in a cohort sampled during active COVID-19. CDR3s include the opening cysteine and the closing phenylalanine or tryptophan. The order of the fields is J gene, D gene, V gene, CDR3 DNA, CDR3 protein. A D gene is named only where the DNA matches it firmly.

J: TRBJ1-4; D: NA; V: TRBV7-8; DNA: TGTGCCAGCAGCTCCCGCCCCCCCCAGGGCACTAATGAAAAACTGTTTTTT; CDR3: CASSSRPPQGTNEKLFF
J: TRBJ2-2; D: TRBD2; V: TRBV5-1; DNA: TGCGCCAGCTGGCGGGAGAAGGGTGAGCTGTTTTTT; CDR3: CASWREKGELFF
J: TRBJ2-7; D: NA; V: TRBV30; DNA: TGTGCCTGGAGTCGTCTGGCGGGGTCCTACGAGCAGTACTTC; CDR3: CAWSRLAGSYEQYF
J: TRBJ2-6; D: NA; V: TRBV5-4; DNA: TGTGCCAGCAGCTCGAGAATATCTGGGGCCAACGTCCTGACTTTC; CDR3: CASSSRISGANVLTF
J: TRBJ1-1; D: NA; V: TRBV18; DNA: TGTGCCAGCTCCTGGGACACTCCGTTGGAAGCTTTCTTT; CDR3: CASSWDTPLEAFF
J: TRBJ2-3; D: TRBD2; V: TRBV7-3; DNA: TGTGCCAGCAGCTTAAACGCAGCGGGACCGCAGTATTTT; CDR3: CASSLNAAGPQYF
J: TRBJ1-5; D: NA; V: TRBV10-1; DNA: TGCGCCAGCAGCCTGACAGGACCATATAGCAATCAGCCCCAGCATTTT; CDR3: CASSLTGPYSNQPQHF
J: TRBJ2-3; D: TRBD2; V: TRBV19; DNA: TGTGCCAGTAGTATACGCGGGTCTAGCGGGACCGGAAGAGATACGCAGTATTTT; CDR3: CASSIRGSSGTGRDTQYF
J: TRBJ1-2; D: NA; V: TRBV18; DNA: TGTGCCAGCTCACCAGAGGAGGGGCGCTATGGCTACACCTTC; CDR3: CASSPEEGRYGYTF
J: TRBJ1-6; D: NA; V: TRBV6-5; DNA: TGTGCCACCTCCTTCCGGTATAATTCACCCCTCCACTTT; CDR3: CATSFRYNSPLHF
J: TRBJ2-5; D: NA; V: TRBV6-2/TRBV6-3; DNA: TGTGCCAGCAGTTACGGAGGGGAACTTAGGACCCAGTACTTC; CDR3: CASSYGGELRTQYF
J: TRBJ1-3; D: NA; V: TRBV6-2/TRBV6-3; DNA: TGTGCCAGCAGTACGGGACAAGCTTCTGGAAACACCATATATTTT; CDR3: CASSTGQASGNTIYF
J: TRBJ2-1; D: TRBD2; V: TRBV18; DNA: TGTGCCAGCTCACCCGAGGGACTAGCGGGAGGAAATGAGCAGTTCTTC; CDR3: CASSPEGLAGGNEQFF
J: TRBJ1-1; D: TRBD1; V: TRBV10-3; DNA: TGTGCCATCAGTGCAGGACAGGGTAGAGTTGAAGCTTTCTTT; CDR3: CAISAGQGRVEAFF
J: TRBJ2-3; D: NA; V: TRBV24-1; DNA: TGTGCCACCAGTGATACCACGGGACTGGATACGCAGTATTTT; CDR3: CATSDTTGLDTQYF
J: TRBJ2-3; D: NA; V: TRBV5-1; DNA: TGCGCCAGCAGCTTCCGTCGAGGAGATACGCAGTATTTT; CDR3: CASSFRRGDTQYF
J: TRBJ1-2; D: TRBD1; V: TRBV30; DNA: TGTGCCTGGGCCAGGGGGCTCTATGGCTACACCTTC; CDR3: CAWARGLYGYTF
J: TRBJ2-3; D: TRBD1; V: TRBV7-6; DNA: TGTGCCAGCAGCTGGGGGACAGCTTACACAGATACGCAGTATTTT; CDR3: CASSWGTAYTDTQYF